This T cell receptor beta chain was sequenced for a study of vaccination and CD4 T cells after COVID-19. Study as a whole: Cultures serving as controls received a peptide pool (CEFX or HIV-1 Nef) or no peptide.

Concerning this clonotype itself: Its target is not known.

The treatment here: roughly 10-day PBMC culture with coronavirus spike peptide pools or control peptides (ViraFEST assay). Under the ViraFEST approach, antigen-specific T cells were expanded with peptide pools and TCRs subsequently sequenced. Trimming left V 0 bases short and J 1 base short, with 15 bases between. The CDR3 has 16 amino acids. Germline V gene lookup returns CDR1 DFQATT and CDR2 SNEGSKA (reference sequence). Broader study findings: The researchers studied relatively few convalescent patients and omitted early post-infection timepoints. Median reactive clonotypes, those recognizing SARS-CoV-2, rose from around 21 to 38, not significantly.

Oncomine TCR Beta short-read sequencing was applied to DNA from cultured CD4+ T cells. MiXCR, applied by TCRdb to the PCR reads, yields one record per CDR3 protein. The table records some 10,000 distinct CDR3 sequences, 64% of them present only once. V is TRBV20-1 and J is TRBJ2-5; D unresolved. The TCR originated in a human donor who had recovered from COVID-19. The sequenced sample consisted of CD4+ T cells from blood, cultured in vitro. The CDR3 here is CSARDPGRSPQETQYF. The CDR3 nucleotides are TGCAGTGCTAGAGACCCCGGACGGTCCCCCCAAGAGACCCAGTACTTC.